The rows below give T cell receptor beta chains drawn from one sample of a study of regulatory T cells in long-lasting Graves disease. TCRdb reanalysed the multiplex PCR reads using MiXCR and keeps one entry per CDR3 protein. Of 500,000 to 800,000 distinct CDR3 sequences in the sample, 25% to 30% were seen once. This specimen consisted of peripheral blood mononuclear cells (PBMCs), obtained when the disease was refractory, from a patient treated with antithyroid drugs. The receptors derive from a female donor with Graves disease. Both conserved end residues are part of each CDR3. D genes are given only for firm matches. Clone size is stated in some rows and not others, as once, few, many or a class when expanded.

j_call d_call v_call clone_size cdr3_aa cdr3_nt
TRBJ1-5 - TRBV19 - CASSTRQANQPQHF TGTGCCAGTAGTACTAGACAGGCAAATCAGCCCCAGCATTTT
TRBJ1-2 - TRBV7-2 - CASSSSQYLNYGYTF TGTGCCAGCAGCTCCTCCCAATACCTTAACTATGGCTACACCTTC
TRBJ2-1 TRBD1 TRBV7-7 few CASSLGQGYEQFF TGTGCCAGCAGCTTAGGACAGGGTTATGAGCAGTTCTTC
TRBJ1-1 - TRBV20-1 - CSASWTNTEAFF TGCAGTGCTAGTTGGACTAACACTGAAGCTTTCTTT
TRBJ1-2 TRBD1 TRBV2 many CASSDRAGGAYGYTF TGTGCCAGCAGTGACCGGGCAGGGGGTGCCTATGGCTACACCTTC
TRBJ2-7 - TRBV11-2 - CASSSSGTKVGEQYF TGTGCCAGCAGCAGTTCCGGGACCAAAGTTGGGGAGCAGTACTTC
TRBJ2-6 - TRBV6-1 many CASSEVGPQTASSGANVLTF TGTGCCAGCAGTGAAGTGGGGCCTCAGACAGCAAGCTCTGGGGCCAACGTCCTGACTTTC
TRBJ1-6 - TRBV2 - CASIWRNNSPLHF TGTGCCAGCATATGGAGAAATAATTCACCCCTCCACTTT
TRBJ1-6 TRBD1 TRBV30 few CAWRTGDNSPLHF TGTGCCTGGAGGACAGGGGATAATTCACCCCTCCACTTT
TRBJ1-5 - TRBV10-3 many CAIRGDGGNQPQHF TGTGCCATCAGGGGGGATGGGGGCAATCAGCCCCAGCATTTT
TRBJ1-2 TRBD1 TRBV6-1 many CASTDRGWGYTF TGTGCCAGCACCGACAGGGGTTGGGGCTACACCTTC
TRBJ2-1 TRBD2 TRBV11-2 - CASSLDVAGFYNEQFF TGTGCCAGCAGCTTAGACGTAGCGGGCTTCTACAATGAGCAGTTCTTC
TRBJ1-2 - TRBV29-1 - CSVAAGVAYTF TGCAGCGTTGCGGCTGGAGTTGCCTACACCTTC
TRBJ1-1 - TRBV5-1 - CASKRVSDTEAFF TGCGCCAGCAAACGGGTGTCGGACACTGAAGCTTTCTTT
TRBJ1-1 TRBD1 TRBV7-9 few CASTTQGANTEAFF TGTGCCAGCACAACACAGGGGGCGAACACTGAAGCTTTCTTT
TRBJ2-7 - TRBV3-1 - CASSQDLGFYEQYF TGTGCCAGCAGCCAAGATCTCGGATTCTACGAGCAGTACTTC
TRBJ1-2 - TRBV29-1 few CSVPRSGGNYGYTF TGCAGCGTCCCTCGATCCGGAGGTAACTATGGCTACACCTTC
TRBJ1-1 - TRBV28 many CASSRPGPSNTEAFF TGTGCCAGCAGTCGCCCGGGTCCGTCGAACACTGAAGCTTTCTTT
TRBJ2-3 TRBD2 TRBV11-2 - CASSLVPGLAGDGTQYF TGTGCCAGCAGCTTAGTTCCGGGACTAGCGGGAGATGGTACGCAGTATTTT
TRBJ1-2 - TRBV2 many CASRPGDGGGYGYTF TGTGCCAGCAGACCGGGAGACGGCGGGGGCTATGGCTACACCTTC
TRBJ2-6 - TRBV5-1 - CASSLQSPGANVLTF TGCGCCAGCAGCTTGCAGTCTCCCGGGGCCAACGTCCTGACTTTC
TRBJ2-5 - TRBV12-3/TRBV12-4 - CASSLDLSGNQETQYF TGTGCCAGCAGTTTAGATCTATCCGGGAACCAAGAGACCCAGTACTTC
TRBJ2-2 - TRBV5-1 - CASSLAFSGELFF TGCGCCAGCAGCTTGGCCTTTAGCGGGGAGCTGTTTTTT
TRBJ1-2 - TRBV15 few CATGPERAGGNYGYTF TGTGCCACCGGACCAGAGCGGGCGGGAGGTAACTATGGCTACACCTTC
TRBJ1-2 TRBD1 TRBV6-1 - CASITGTGILKGYTF TGTGCCAGCATCACCGGGACAGGGATACTGAAAGGCTACACCTTC
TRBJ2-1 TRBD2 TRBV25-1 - CASGGAINNEQFF TGTGCAAGCGGGGGGGCCATCAACAATGAGCAGTTCTTC
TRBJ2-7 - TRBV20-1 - CSARTQWGSQYF TGCAGTGCTAGGACTCAATGGGGGTCGCAGTACTTC